Listed here is a single T cell receptor beta chain. The data originate from a study of blood T cell repertoires in COVID-19. Study overall: Acute-phase and convalescent COVID-19 samples originated in the United States, Italy and Spain. Nucleic acid was either cDNA or gDNA, and it came from T cells, B-cell-depleted T cells, or PBMCs.

The CDR3 loop spans 14 amino acids. Germline V gives CDR1 MNHEY, CDR2 SVGAGI. Between the trimmed V and J ends, which lost 6 bases and 4 bases, there was a span of 15 bases. Method: immunoSEQ multiplex PCR; TCRdb's copy keeps in-frame clones and lacks some. The sample lists some 110,000 clones; around 85% were seen once. The chain recombines TRBV6-5 with TRBJ2-5; D is ambiguous. The sequenced sample consisted of peripheral blood. This sequence was found in a man aged 50-59 years with acute or convalescent COVID-19. Here the CDR3 reads CASSLTELGETQYF. The CDR3 nucleotides read TGTGCCAGCAGCCTGACGGAGTTAGGAGAGACCCAGTACTTC.